This TCR beta chain was sequenced for a study of shared clonotypes between healthy human individuals. Turning to the study itself: CD4 naive and memory got three plates each, CD8 naive two, CD8 memory one.

Sequencing was performed with immunoSEQ multiplex PCR; in TCRdb, only in-frame clones are kept and a portion is missing. The sample has about 2,500,000 clones, more than 90% seen once. Whole-study findings and limits: A limitation of the genetic and exposure-history diversity represented arose from few donors. Among non-shared clonotypes, generation probabilities were lower than among those shared by all four donors.

The CDR3 is 16 amino acids. Unmatched junction bases numbered 4, after V lost 2 bases and J lost 1 base. Germline V gene data show CDR1 as MNHEY and CDR2 as SVGAGI. Comment on this clone: No antigen is known for it.

The clonotype was recovered from a man between 18 and 29 years old in good health. Sample: naive CD4+ T cells sorted from blood. The subset: CD45RA+ positively selected. The chain links TRBV6-5 to TRBJ2-2; the match to TRBD2 covers 7 bases. CDR3 sequence (DNA): TGTGCCAGCAGTTACGACCCTAGCGGGAACACCGGGGAGCTGTTTTTT. It is translated as CASSYDPSGNTGELFF.